The 25 T cell receptor beta chains below come from one sample, sequenced in a study of CD8+CD57+ T cells in acquired aplastic anemia. The patients chosen for sequencing had shown expansion of CD8+CD57+ cells (detected by flow cytometry). The TCR beta profiling, which covered VDJ combination and CDR3 sequence, was carried out using genomic DNA as the template. TCRdb redid the calling of the reads with MiXCR, one entry per CDR3 protein. The sample shows just over 40,000 distinct CDR3 sequences, 63% of them seen only once. Sequencing was carried out using sorted CD4+, CD8+, or CD8+CD57+ T cells (not recorded which) from PBMCs. These receptors were collected from a human donor with aplastic anemia.

This clonotype occurred once. This sequence joins TRBV11-1 and TRBJ1-1, with TRBD1 matching 9 bases. The CDR3 covers 15 residues. CDR1 is SGHAT and CDR2 is FQDESV in the germline V gene (reference sequence). V lost 11 bases to trimming and J lost 4 bases; unmatched junction nucleotides: 14. CDR3 nucleotides: TGTGCCTCAAGTACAGGGACAGGGCCGATCACTGAAGCTTTCTTT. Its protein is CASSTGTGPITEAFF.

This clonotype was found many times. The CDR3 DNA reads as TGCAGTGCGCTAGCGGGGGATTTCTACGAGCAGTACTTC. This gives the protein CSALAGDFYEQYF. The chain combines TRBV20-1 with TRBJ2-7; TRBD2 agrees at 10 bases. Unmatched junction bases numbered 5, after V lost 6 bases and J lost 3 bases. The CDR3 totals 13 residues. Germline values: CDR1 DFQATT, CDR2 SNEGSKA (reference sequence).

This rearrangement joins TRBV15 to TRBJ2-7; perhaps TRBD2 as D (7 bases). Germline CDR1 is LNHNV and CDR2 is YYDKDF (reference sequence). V lost 7 bases to trimming and J lost 6 bases, with 19 bases between them. The CDR3 is made up of 14 amino acids. CDR3 sequence reads: CATTTTGGGGEQYF. The CDR3 DNA is TGTGCCACCACTACCACGGGCGGGGGCGGCGAGCAGTACTTC.

This clonotype was counted many times. The chain is built from TRBV2 and TRBJ2-7, with 12 bases lining up with TRBD2. From germline, CDR1 is SNHLY and CDR2 FYNNEI. V was pared by 6 bases and J by 1 base, with 4 bases of the junction left unmatched. The CDR3 has 15 residues. The CDR3 DNA follows: TGTGCCAGCAGGGGGACTAGCGGGCCTTCCTACGAGCAGTACTTC. Translated, it gives CASRGTSGPSYEQYF.

The chain recombines TRBV20-1 with TRBJ1-1, with D uncertain. The CDR3 sequence is 13 residues long. V lost 3 bases, J lost 5 bases, and 13 bases lay in between. The germline CDR1 and CDR2 sequences are DFQATT and SNEGSKA (reference sequence). The CDR3 DNA follows: TGCAGTGCTAGGATCGGGGTAGGGACTGAAGCTTTCTTT. Residues: CSARIGVGTEAFF.

A single count supports this clonotype. The CDR3 DNA reads TGCGCCAGCGGTGTCGGTCGTGGCGGCTACGAGCAGTACTTC. This codes for CASGVGRGGYEQYF. The chain has TRBV10-2 and TRBJ2-7, with unresolved D. Germline V gene data show CDR1 as WSHSY and CDR2 as SAAADI. The CDR3 has 14 amino acids. The V end lost 8 bases, the J end lost 3 bases, and 17 bases lay between the germline ends.

In its sample, this clonotype was seen a few times. The chain combines TRBV15 with TRBJ2-7; D might be TRBD1 (6 bases). Germline CDR1 and CDR2: LNHNV and YYDKDF (reference sequence). This CDR3 region has 14 residues. With 0 bases removed from V and 6 bases from J, the gap between germline ends came to 12 bases. The CDR3: CATSRDRGLGEQYV. CDR3 in DNA: TGTGCCACCAGCAGAGACAGGGGTTTGGGCGAGCAGTACGTC.

Ten or more counts support this clonotype. The chain has TRBV5-8 and TRBJ1-1; no clear D. V dropped 4 bases and J dropped 11 bases, with 15 bases sitting between them. The CDR3 covers 12 residues. Germline V gene lookup returns CDR1 SGHTS and CDR2 YDEGEE. Written as DNA, the CDR3 is TGTGCCAGCAGCGTACGGTCTAAGGCTGCTTTCTTT. Translating gives CASSVRSKAAFF. The variable domain in full, completed from reference TRBV5-8 and TRBJ1-1, reads EAGVTQSPTHLIKTRGQQATLRCSPISGHTSVYWYQQALGLGLQFLLWYDEGEERNRGNFPPRFSGRQFPNYSSELNVNALELEDSALYLCASSVRSKAAFFGQGTRLTVV.

This clonotype came up a few times. This chain links TRBV15 with TRBJ1-2, with a possible D match to TRBD1 (6 bases). The V end was cut by 1 base, the J end by 3 bases, with 6 bases between. Germline V lookup: CDR1 LNHNV, CDR2 YYDKDF (reference sequence). The CDR3 runs 13 residues. The DNA of the CDR3 is TGTGCCACCAGCAGAGCAGGGGACTATGGCTACACCTTC. Translated: CATSRAGDYGYTF.

Here the CDR3 DNA reads TGTGCCAGCAGCCAGGGAGTAGGAAACTATGGCTACACCTTC. It yields the protein CASSQGVGNYGYTF. The V gene is TRBV2, the J gene TRBJ1-2, with a possible D match to TRBD1 (5 bases). Germline-derived CDR1 and CDR2 are SNHLY and FYNNEI. V lost 6 bases to trimming and J lost 2 bases, with 13 bases between them. The CDR3 contains 14 residues.

This chain connects TRBV19 to TRBJ1-1; TRBD1 is a possible D gene (6 bases). Germline V CDR1 and CDR2: LNHDA, SQIVND (reference sequence). The CDR3 spans 13 residues. Deletions cut 3 bases from V and 6 bases from J, with 11 bases between. This chain's CDR3 is CASSIARGAEAFF. CDR3 DNA: TGTGCCAGTAGTATCGCGAGGGGGGCTGAAGCTTTCTTT.

This clonotype occurred a few times. The chain carries TRBV15 and TRBJ1-5; D is possibly TRBD1 (5 bases). CDR3 length: 17 amino acids. V was clipped by 0 bases and J by 4 bases, with 16 bases between them. Germline V gene sequence: CDR1 LNHNV, CDR2 YYDKDF (reference sequence). The CDR3: CATSRDEGGETNQPQHF. Written as DNA, the CDR3 is TGTGCCACCAGCAGAGATGAGGGAGGGGAGACGAATCAGCCCCAGCATTTT. Using reference TRBV15 and TRBJ1-5 for the parts outside the CDR3, the full variable domain is DAMVIQNPRYQVTQFGKPVTLSCSQTLNHNVMYWYQQKSSQAPKLLFHYYDKDFNNEADTPDNFQSRRPNTSFCFLDIRSPGLGDTAMYLCATSRDEGGETNQPQHFGDGTRLSIL.

This clonotype was observed many times. The chain couples TRBV9 to TRBJ2-3, with TRBD1 matching over 10 bases. V lost 3 bases and J lost 1; bases outside the gene matches: 8. CDR1 and CDR2 from the germline V gene are SGDLS and YYNGEE. The CDR3 has 17 residues. CDR3 residues: CASSGPGTGDGTDTQYF. CDR3 coding DNA: TGTGCCAGCAGCGGCCCCGGGACAGGGGACGGCACAGATACGCAGTATTTT.

The chain uses TRBV9 and TRBJ2-1; D remains unclear. The CDR3 covers 13 residues. Per germline, CDR1 SGDLS and CDR2 YYNGEE. The V end was cut by 0 bases, the J end by 4 bases, with 5 bases between. CDR3 protein: CASSVATYNEQFF. The CDR3 DNA follows: TGTGCCAGCAGCGTAGCTACTTACAATGAGCAGTTCTTC.

This chain uses TRBV7-9 with TRBJ1-2; unclear D gene. This CDR3 is 14 amino acids long. Per germline, CDR1 SEHNR and CDR2 FQNEAQ (reference sequence). Trimming pared 3 bases from V and 0 bases from J, leaving 8 bases between. CDR3 sequence: CASSFGSANYGYTF. The CDR3 region has the DNA TGTGCCAGCAGCTTCGGGTCTGCTAACTATGGCTACACCTTC. Full variable domain (missing parts from reference TRBV7-9 and TRBJ1-2): DTGVSQNPRHKITKRGQNVTFRCDPISEHNRLYWYRQTLGQGPEFLTYFQNEAQLEKSRLLSDRFSAERPKGSFSTLEIQRTEQGDSAMYLCASSFGSANYGYTFGSGTRLTVV.

In this sample, this clonotype turned up a few times. The chain links TRBV28 to TRBJ2-2; no definite D call. The length of the CDR3 is 12 residues. V lost 3 bases and J 4 bases, leaving 3 bases between the germline ends. Germline values: CDR1 MDHEN, CDR2 SYDVKM. The CDR3 sequence: CASSFITGELFF. As DNA, the CDR3 is TGTGCCAGCAGTTTTATCACCGGGGAGCTGTTTTTT.

The V and J genes are TRBV29-1 and TRBJ2-7; the D gene is possibly TRBD1 (5 bases). V lost 2 bases, J lost 2 bases, and 10 bases lay in between. Germline V gene data show CDR1 as SQVTM and CDR2 as ANQGSEA. The CDR3 contains 13 residues. CDR3: CSVEKTDAYEQYF. DNA for the CDR3: TGCAGCGTTGAAAAGACAGATGCCTACGAGCAGTACTTC.

This clonotype was seen more than once but under ten times. This chain uses TRBV11-2 with TRBJ1-1; a possible D gene is TRBD1 (5 bases). V was cut by 1 base and J by 10 bases, with 19 bases left in between. The CDR3 extends over 15 amino acids. In germline, CDR1 is SGHAT, CDR2 FQNNGV. CDR3 in amino acids: CASSLGPGTLAVAFF. The CDR3 bases are TGTGCCAGCAGCTTAGGACCAGGGACCTTGGCTGTAGCTTTCTTT. Full variable domain (outside the CDR3, taken from reference TRBV11-2 and TRBJ1-1): EAGVAQSPRYKIIEKRQSVAFWCNPISGHATLYWYQQILGQGPKLLIQFQNNGVVDDSQLPKDRFSAERLKGVDSTLKIQPAKLEDSAVYLCASSLGPGTLAVAFFGQGTRLTVV.

The chain employs TRBV2 and TRBJ1-2; TRBD1 matches 7 bases. The CDR3 runs 14 residues. V shed 5 bases, J shed 4 bases, and the junction held 7 bases outside the gene matches. Germline CDR1 is SNHLY and CDR2 is FYNNEI. In DNA, the CDR3 is TGTGCCAGCAGTCCGACGACAGGGAGCTATGGCTACACCTTC. Protein product: CASSPTTGSYGYTF. Full variable domain (missing parts from reference TRBV2 and TRBJ1-2): EPEVTQTPSHQVTQMGQEVILRCVPISNHLYFYWYRQILGQKVEFLVSFYNNEISEKSEIFDDQFSVERPDGSNFTLKIRSTKLEDSAMYFCASSPTTGSYGYTFGSGTRLTVV.

J is TRBJ2-2 and V is TRBV10-3; D unresolved. The CDR3 runs 15 residues. CDR1 is ENHRY and CDR2 is SYGVKD in the germline V gene. Trimming cost V 9 bases and J 0 bases, with 14 bases left between them. The DNA for the CDR3 is TGTGCCATAGGGCTCCCGGGCACGAACACCGGGGAGCTGTTTTTT. It yields the protein CAIGLPGTNTGELFF.

The gene calls are TRBV25-1 and TRBJ1-5; D perhaps matches TRBD1 (6 bases). Germline V lookup: CDR1 MGHDK, CDR2 SYGVNS. This CDR3 is 15 amino acids long. V was cut by 6 bases and J by 6 bases, with 18 bases left in between. CDR3 region: CASSPVQGRGQPQHF. In DNA form, the CDR3 reads TGTGCCAGCAGCCCTGTCCAGGGGCGGGGTCAGCCCCAGCATTTT.

The J gene is TRBJ2-5, the V gene TRBV11-1; 10 positions agree with TRBD2. Trimming cost V 5 bases and J 5 bases; bases outside gene matches: 17. This CDR3 has 18 residues. Per the germline V gene, CDR1 is SGHAT and CDR2 is FQDESV (reference sequence). The CDR3 region is CASSPRLAGVGGGETQYF. The CDR3 DNA follows: TGTGCCAGCAGCCCCCGGCTAGCGGGGGTAGGAGGGGGGGAGACCCAGTACTTC.

This clonotype was recorded at least ten times. This chain joins TRBV20-1 and TRBJ2-2, with TRBD2 as a possible D gene (7 bases). Germline CDR1 and CDR2: DFQATT and SNEGSKA (reference sequence). The CDR3 covers 15 residues. Trimming removed 5 bases at V and 4 bases at J, with 17 bases between. The CDR3 reads CSARVRAGATGELFF. CDR3 DNA sequence: TGCAGTGCTCGAGTCAGGGCGGGGGCCACCGGGGAGCTGTTTTTT.

CDR3 in amino acids: CASSLEPGNSPLHF. CDR3 DNA sequence: TGTGCCAGCAGTCTCGAGCCAGGAAATTCACCCCTCCACTTT. The J gene is TRBJ1-6, the V gene TRBV6-4, with D unresolved. The CDR3 runs 14 residues. V dropped 5 bases and J dropped 7 bases, with 12 bases sitting between them. From germline, CDR1 is MRHNA and CDR2 SNTAGT.

In regard to this clonotype: The germline gene is not matched at one end of the junction; a read error may be the cause. The rearrangement uses TRBV7-9 and TRBJ2-2, with 10 bases that match TRBD2. The CDR3 totals 15 residues. The V gene's germline CDR1 is SEHNR and CDR2 FQNEAQ (reference sequence). The CDR3 DNA follows: TGTGCCAGCAGCCTAGCGGGAGAGAATAGCGGGGAGCTGTTTTTT. Its protein is CASSLAGENSGELFF.